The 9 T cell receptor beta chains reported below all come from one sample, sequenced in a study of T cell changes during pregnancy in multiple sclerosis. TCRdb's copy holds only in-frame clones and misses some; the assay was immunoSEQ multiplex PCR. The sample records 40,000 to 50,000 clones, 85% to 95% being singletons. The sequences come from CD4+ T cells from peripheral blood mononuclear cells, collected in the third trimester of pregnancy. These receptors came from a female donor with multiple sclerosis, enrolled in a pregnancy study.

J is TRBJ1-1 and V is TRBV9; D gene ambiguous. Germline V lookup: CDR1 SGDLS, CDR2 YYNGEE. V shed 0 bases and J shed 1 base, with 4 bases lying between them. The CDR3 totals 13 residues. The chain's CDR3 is CASSVAGNTEAFF. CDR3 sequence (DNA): TGTGCCAGCAGCGTAGCCGGGAACACTGAAGCTTTCTTT.

The CDR3 DNA is TGTGCCAGTAGTAGGGGAACAGGGAGCGAGCAGTACTTC. Protein sequence: CASSRGTGSEQYF. The V gene is TRBV19, the J gene TRBJ2-7; tentatively, D is TRBD1 (6 bases). The germline V gene encodes CDR1 LNHDA and CDR2 SQIVND (reference sequence). This CDR3 spans 13 amino acids. Trimming cost V 4 bases and J 6 bases, with 13 bases left between them.

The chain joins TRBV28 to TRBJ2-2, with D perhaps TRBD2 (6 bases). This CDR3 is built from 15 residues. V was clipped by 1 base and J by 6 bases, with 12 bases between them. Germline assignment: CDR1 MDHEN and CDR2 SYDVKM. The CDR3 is CASSLLVRGAGELFF. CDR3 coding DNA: TGTGCCAGCAGTTTATTAGTGCGGGGAGCCGGGGAGCTGTTTTTT.

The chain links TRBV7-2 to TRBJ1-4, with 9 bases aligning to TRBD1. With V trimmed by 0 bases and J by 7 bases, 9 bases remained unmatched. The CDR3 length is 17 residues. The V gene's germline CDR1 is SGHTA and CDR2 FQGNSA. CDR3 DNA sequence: TGTGCCAGCAGCTTAGCTTCTACAGGGGGCGAGGGTGAAAAACTGTTTTTT. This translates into CASSLASTGGEGEKLFF.

Written as DNA, the CDR3 is TGTGCCAGCAGTTTATCCTCGACAGCCGGGAGCTACAATGAGCAGTTCTTC. Translating it yields CASSLSSTAGSYNEQFF. The chain employs TRBV27 and TRBJ2-1; tentative D call: TRBD2 (6 bases). The CDR3 consists of 17 residues. Per germline, CDR1 MNHEY and CDR2 SMNVEV (reference sequence). The V and J ends lost 0 bases and 3 bases respectively, with 15 bases between them.

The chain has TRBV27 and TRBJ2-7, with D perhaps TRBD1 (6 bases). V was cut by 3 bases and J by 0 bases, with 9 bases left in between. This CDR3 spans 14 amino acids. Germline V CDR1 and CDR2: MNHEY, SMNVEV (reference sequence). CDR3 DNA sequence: TGTGCCAGCAGTTTCAGGGGATACTCCTACGAGCAGTACTTC. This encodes CASSFRGYSYEQYF.

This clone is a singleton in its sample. This chain's CDR3 is CASSLGASGSSEQYF. CDR3 bases: TGCGCCAGCAGCTTGGGGGCTAGCGGGAGCAGCGAGCAGTACTTC. The chain employs TRBV5-1 and TRBJ2-7; 10 bases are shared with TRBD2. Losses at the gene ends were 0 bases for V and 6 bases for J; bases not matched to a gene: 6. This CDR3 comprises 15 residues. Germline V gives CDR1 SGHRS, CDR2 YFSETQ.

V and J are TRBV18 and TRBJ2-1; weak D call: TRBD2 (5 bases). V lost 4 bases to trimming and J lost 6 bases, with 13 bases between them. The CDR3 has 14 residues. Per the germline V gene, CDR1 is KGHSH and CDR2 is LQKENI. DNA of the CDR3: TGTGCCAGCTCACTAATAGAGGGAGCCAATGAGCAGTTCTTC. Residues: CASSLIEGANEQFF.

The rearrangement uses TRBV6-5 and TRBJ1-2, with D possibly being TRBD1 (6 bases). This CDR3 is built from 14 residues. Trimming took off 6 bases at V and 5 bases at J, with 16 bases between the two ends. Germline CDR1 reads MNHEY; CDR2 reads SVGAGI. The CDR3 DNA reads TGTGCCAGCAGCCTCGCTTCTCAGGGGTATGGCTACACCTTC. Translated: CASSLASQGYGYTF.